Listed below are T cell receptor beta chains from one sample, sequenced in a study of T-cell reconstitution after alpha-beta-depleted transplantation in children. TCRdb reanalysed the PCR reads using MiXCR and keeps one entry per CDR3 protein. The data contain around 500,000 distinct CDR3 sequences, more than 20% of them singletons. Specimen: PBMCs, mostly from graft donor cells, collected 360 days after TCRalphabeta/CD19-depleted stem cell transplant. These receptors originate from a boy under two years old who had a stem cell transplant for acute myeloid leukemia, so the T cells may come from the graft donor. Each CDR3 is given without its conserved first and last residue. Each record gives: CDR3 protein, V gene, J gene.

ASSFWGVQQAWGEQY	TRBV12-3/TRBV12-4	TRBJ2-7
SARTGRMNTEAF	TRBV20-1	TRBJ1-1
ASSLSGGELF	TRBV11-2	TRBJ2-2
ASSKGQLINEKLF	TRBV25-1	TRBJ1-4
ASSSSSGRAYGTDTQY	TRBV11-2	TRBJ2-3
ASSQDWREGDEKLF	TRBV4-3	TRBJ1-4
ASSIPTEAF	TRBV7-9	TRBJ1-1
SVARGGTGELF	TRBV29-1	TRBJ2-2
ASSESGANVLT	TRBV12-3/TRBV12-4	TRBJ2-6
SLRLDPKGVYNEQF	TRBV29-1	TRBJ2-1
ASSFLPGTVSFGVQY	TRBV7-9	TRBJ2-7
ASTEGQGGVDEQF	TRBV12-3/TRBV12-4	TRBJ2-1
ASSLPGPKEVAF	TRBV5-6	TRBJ1-1
ASSDSGGNTEAF	TRBV25-1	TRBJ1-1
ASGGGASYNEQF	TRBV11-2	TRBJ2-1
ASSLTAFSYGYT	TRBV28	TRBJ1-2
ASSFDRSPVNQPQH	TRBV12-3/TRBV12-4	TRBJ1-5
ASKIAKSIQY	TRBV6-5	TRBJ2-4
ASSYGDRGSNQPQH	TRBV28	TRBJ1-5
ASSPWENQETQY	TRBV7-9	TRBJ2-5
SVERTAWNTEAF	TRBV29-1	TRBJ1-1
SAAGGPVRNTGELF	TRBV29-1	TRBJ2-2
ASTLKVWETQY	TRBV12-3/TRBV12-4	TRBJ2-5
ASSLFGGAENRGTEAF	TRBV7-3	TRBJ1-1
SVDSSGGPLPYEQY	TRBV29-1	TRBJ2-7
ATSGGTGGNYEQF	TRBV24-1	TRBJ2-1
ASRPLQNTGELF	TRBV6-1	TRBJ2-2
ASSLGKRPTDTQY	TRBV7-6	TRBJ2-3
ASSLGSFGNEQF	TRBV7-3	TRBJ2-1
ASSPYHEQF	TRBV6-2/TRBV6-3	TRBJ2-1
ASSYLQGPGELF	TRBV6-5	TRBJ2-2
ASSSGPIGMDTQY	TRBV12-3/TRBV12-4	TRBJ2-3
ATSREDRGAGELF	TRBV15	TRBJ2-2
ASALRDSSYEQY	TRBV6-1	TRBJ2-7
ASSARDRGIFYGYT	TRBV12-3/TRBV12-4	TRBJ1-2
ASGAGRAQETQY	TRBV12-5	TRBJ2-5
ASSQRGRVSGELF	TRBV3-1	TRBJ2-2
ASSVSQGGKTQY	TRBV12-3/TRBV12-4	TRBJ2-5
SATLGGGVPNTQY	TRBV20-1	TRBJ2-3
ARWAADEKQKEETQY	TRBV6-8	TRBJ2-5
ASRLNEQF	TRBV7-2	TRBJ2-1
SALRIGNGPSQETQY	TRBV29-1	TRBJ2-5
ASSFSVGVYNEQF	TRBV11-2	TRBJ2-1
SALDRHASFSSYNEQF	TRBV20-1	TRBJ2-1
SAVKGSSYNEQF	TRBV20-1	TRBJ2-1
ASTQPPLETVNTEAF	TRBV12-3/TRBV12-4	TRBJ1-1
ASTPGPVGRPNSYNEQF	TRBV13	TRBJ2-1
SARDPQGQH	TRBV20-1	TRBJ1-5
SVALRLGPRSSQY	TRBV29-1	TRBJ2-5
ASSYPHPEAF	TRBV6-2/TRBV6-3	TRBJ1-1
ASTFTGGGETQY	TRBV7-9	TRBJ2-5
ATETGTRAYNEQF	TRBV24-1	TRBJ2-1
ASSGQGQGEQF	TRBV7-2	TRBJ2-1
ASSHQTGDTQY	TRBV7-9	TRBJ2-3
ASSSRTILIIDTQY	TRBV28	TRBJ2-3
SGTDGAEAF	TRBV29-1	TRBJ1-1
ASSYLDMHSNQPQH	TRBV6-5	TRBJ1-5